This entry features one TCR beta chain sequence. Antigen: not known. Repertoires were generated with immunoSEQ multiplex PCR, while TCRdb's copy carries only in-frame clones and drops some. The sample holds about 68,000 clones; over 90% are singletons and the top ten take 0.98%. The germline V gene encodes CDR1 LNHDA and CDR2 SQIVND (reference sequence). The CDR3 runs 15 residues. Trimming removed 6 bases from V and 7 bases from J; junction bases left unmatched: 7. The source of the sample is a study of T cell clones after liver transplantation. Study findings and constraints: Post-transplant, graft-donor-reactive CD4 TCRbeta sequences in blood dropped significantly in most of the 8 subjects.

This receptor was taken from a human patient who received a liver transplant. Certain T cells may be donor cells from the graft. This chain joins TRBV19 and TRBJ2-1, with TRBD2 matching 12 bases. This specimen consisted of CD4+ T cells from blood, obtained around 27 months after liver transplant. CDR3 sequence reads: CASRPSSGRGNEQFF. In DNA, the CDR3 is TGTGCCAGTAGGCCCTCTAGCGGGAGGGGTAATGAGCAGTTCTTC. Variable domain in full (rest from reference TRBV19 and TRBJ2-1): DGGITQSPKYLFRKEGQNVTLSCEQNLNHDAMYWYRQDPGQGLRLIYYSQIVNDFQKGDIAEGYSVSREKKESFPLTVTSAQKNPTAFYLCASRPSSGRGNEQFFGPGTRLTVL.